The 28 T cell receptor beta chains below were found in one sample sequenced in a study of blood T cell repertoires in COVID-19. Libraries were prepared by immunoSEQ multiplex PCR; TCRdb keeps only in-frame clonotypes and omits some of them. The sample gives about 30,000 clones, more than 75% of which show up once; roughly two thirds is in the top ten. The sequenced sample was peripheral blood. The receptors come from a man between 70 and 80 years old with acute or convalescent COVID-19.

V and J are TRBV11-1 and TRBJ1-2; tentative D call: TRBD1 (5 bases). The CDR3 sequence is 13 residues long. CDR1 is SGHAT and CDR2 is FQDESV in the germline V gene (reference sequence). Trimming removed 4 bases at V and 4 bases at J, with 10 bases between. The CDR3 bases are TGTGCCAGCAGCTGGACAACAAGCTATGGCTACACCTTC. It codes for CASSWTTSYGYTF.

The CDR3 DNA reads TGTGCCAGCAGTTGGCACCAGGGACAGGGAGGTGAAAAACTGTTTTTT. This codes for CASSWHQGQGGEKLFF. The chain couples TRBV7-9 to TRBJ1-4, with TRBD1 matching 9 bases. From germline, CDR1 is SEHNR and CDR2 FQNEAQ (reference sequence). This CDR3 region has 16 residues. After removal of 6 bases from V and 7 bases from J, the junction contained 12 bases not matched to a gene.

The genes are TRBV27 and TRBJ2-2, with D tentatively TRBD1 (6 bases). Between the trimmed V and J ends, which lost 6 bases and 7 bases, there was a span of 18 bases. Germline CDR1 is MNHEY and CDR2 is SMNVEV (reference sequence). The CDR3 runs 15 residues. CDR3 bases: TGTGCCAGCAGACAAACTGGGGTAGGGGGCGGGGAGCTGTTTTTT. Translated: CASRQTGVGGGELFF.

V usage is TRBV6-2 or TRBV6-3 and J usage is TRBJ2-1, with 8 bases lining up with TRBD1. V shed 0 bases, J shed 4 bases, and the junction held 5 bases outside the gene matches. The CDR3 totals 16 residues. CDR1 MNHEY and CDR2 SVGEGT come from the germline V gene. The CDR3 sequence: CASSYSRDRRYNEQFF. In DNA, the CDR3 is TGTGCCAGCAGTTACTCGAGGGACAGGCGTTACAATGAGCAGTTCTTC.

V and J are TRBV5-4 and TRBJ2-7, with 7 bases fitting TRBD1. J was trimmed by 3 bases and V by 4 bases; bases with no gene match: 7. This CDR3 has 14 amino acids. Germline V lookup: CDR1 SGHNT, CDR2 YYREEE (reference sequence). This CDR3 is CASSPGTVDYEQYF. CDR3 DNA sequence: TGTGCCAGCAGCCCCGGGACAGTTGACTACGAGCAGTACTTC.

This chain links TRBV3-1 (or the pseudogene TRBV3-2) with TRBJ1-3; no clear D gene. Germline lookup yields CDR1 LGHDT and CDR2 YNNKEL (reference sequence). CDR3 length: 13 amino acids. Between the trimmed V and J ends, which lost 10 bases and 4 bases, there was a span of 14 bases. The CDR3 DNA reads TGTGCCACCAGAACCTCCACAGGAAACACCATATATTTT. Translation gives CATRTSTGNTIYF.

This clone was seen just once. The identical CDR3 is also encoded by other nucleotide sequences in the sample. V and J are TRBV27 and TRBJ2-7; 10 bases map to TRBD1. Germline CDR1 MNHEY, CDR2 SMNVEV (reference sequence). With 3 bases clipped from V and 1 base from J, the junction kept 0 bases outside the gene matches. The CDR3 has 14 amino acids. As DNA, the CDR3 is TGTGCCAGCAGTTTGGGACAGGGGTCCTACGAGCAGTACTTC. Its protein is CASSLGQGSYEQYF.

This chain uses TRBV3-1 (or the pseudogene TRBV3-2) with TRBJ2-1; 8 bases map to TRBD1. The ends lost 5 bases at V and 5 bases at J; junction bases unmatched: 11. The CDR3 spans 16 residues. Germline V gene data show CDR1 as LGHDT and CDR2 as YNNKEL (reference sequence). The CDR3, as DNA: TGTGCCAGCAGCGCAAGAAGACAGGGGACCAACAATGAGCAGTTCTTC. Amino acid sequence: CASSARRQGTNNEQFF.

The chain joins TRBV12-3 or TRBV12-4 to TRBJ2-7; 7 bases are shared with TRBD2. The CDR3 has 13 residues. Trimming at V came to 4 bases and at J to 0 bases, leaving 0 bases not matched to a gene. The CDR3 DNA reads as TGTGCCAGCAGTTCTAGCGGCTCCTACGAGCAGTACTTC. This encodes CASSSSGSYEQYF.

At least ten counts were recorded for this clone. The chain employs TRBV9 and TRBJ2-1; a possible D gene is TRBD1 (5 bases). Trimming removed 3 bases from V and 4 bases from J, with 11 bases in between. Germline V gene lookup returns CDR1 SGDLS and CDR2 YYNGEE. CDR3 length: 14 residues. Here the CDR3 DNA reads TGTGCCAGCAGCGAAGGGGATTGGTACAATGAGCAGTTCTTC. Encoded protein: CASSEGDWYNEQFF. Complete variable domain (other parts from reference TRBV9 and TRBJ2-1): DSGVTQTPKHLITATGQRVTLRCSPRSGDLSVYWYQQSLDQGLQFLIQYYNGEERAKGNILERFSAQQFPDLHSELNLSSLELGDSALYFCASSEGDWYNEQFFGPGTRLTVL.

The V gene is TRBV6-2 or TRBV6-3, the J gene TRBJ1-5; 8 positions agree with TRBD1. The CDR3 is made up of 15 amino acids. The ends lost 2 bases at V and 7 bases at J; junction bases unmatched: 7. In germline, CDR1 is MNHEY, CDR2 SVGEGT. This CDR3 reads CASSYGRGLWQPQHF. The CDR3 DNA follows: TGTGCCAGCAGTTACGGCAGGGGGCTCTGGCAGCCCCAGCATTTT.

The chain combines TRBV7-9 with TRBJ2-3; 7 bases agree with TRBD2. With 1 base clipped from V and 10 bases from J, the junction kept 11 bases outside the gene matches. CDR1 and CDR2 (germline): SEHNR, FQNEAQ (reference sequence). The CDR3 extends over 15 amino acids. In nucleotides, the CDR3 is TGTGCCAGCAGCTTAGTTATGGGCGGGAGCAGCGCGCAGTATTTT. Amino acid sequence: CASSLVMGGSSAQYF.

The gene calls are TRBV7-3 and TRBJ1-2, with TRBD1 matching 8 bases. The CDR3 has 14 residues. The V segment lost 4 bases and the J segment 2 bases; nucleotides outside the gene matches: 3. Germline CDR1 SGHTA, CDR2 FQGTGA. The CDR3 DNA follows: TGTGCCAGCAGCTCGGACAGGGCGAACTATGGCTACACCTTC. Its protein is CASSSDRANYGYTF.

The genes are TRBV19 and TRBJ2-2; D is undetermined. V gave up 3 bases and J gave up 0 bases, with 11 bases separating them. CDR1 is LNHDA and CDR2 is SQIVND in the germline V gene (reference sequence). This CDR3 has 16 amino acids. CDR3 amino acids: CASSISQAANTGELFF. In nucleotides, the CDR3 is TGTGCCAGTAGTATCAGTCAGGCCGCGAACACCGGGGAGCTGTTTTTT.

This clone was found once. This chain uses TRBV7-2 with TRBJ2-7; TRBD1 matches at 9 bases. The germline gives CDR1 SGHTA, CDR2 FQGNSA. The length of the CDR3 is 15 residues. J gave up 3 bases and V 5 bases, and 8 bases lay outside the gene matches. CDR3 coding DNA: TGTGCCAGCAGCCGTGGTGGACAGGGGAGCTACGAGCAGTACTTC. It translates to CASSRGGQGSYEQYF.

This clone was picked up one time. The chain joins TRBV19 to TRBJ2-1; weak D call: TRBD1 (5 bases). Germline CDR1 reads LNHDA; CDR2 reads SQIVND (reference sequence). This CDR3 comprises 13 residues. V was cut by 7 bases and J by 10 bases, with 17 bases left in between. The CDR3 sequence: CASTWEASGEQFF. The CDR3 DNA follows: TGTGCCAGTACCTGGGAAGCCTCAGGGGAGCAGTTCTTC. Filled out from reference TRBV19 and TRBJ2-1, the complete variable domain reads DGGITQSPKYLFRKEGQNVTLSCEQNLNHDAMYWYRQDPGQGLRLIYYSQIVNDFQKGDIAEGYSVSREKKESFPLTVTSAQKNPTAFYLCASTWEASGEQFFGPGTRLTVL.

The chain has TRBV28 and TRBJ1-4; D might be TRBD1 (6 bases). Germline assignment: CDR1 MDHEN and CDR2 SYDVKM. Trimming removed 6 bases from V and 5 bases from J, with 7 bases in between. The CDR3 runs to 12 residues. In DNA form, the CDR3 reads TGTGCCAGCAGCACAGGGAATGAAAAACTGTTTTTT. It codes for CASSTGNEKLFF.

On this clone: This sample also contains other DNA sequences that code for the same CDR3. The chain employs TRBV29-1 and TRBJ2-7, with 9 bases lining up with TRBD2. The CDR3 has 16 residues. Germline V CDR1 and CDR2: SQVTM, ANQGSEA. Trimming at V came to 6 bases and at J to 4 bases, leaving 16 bases not matched to a gene. CDR3 DNA sequence: TGCAGCGTCCTGGGGGCGGGGGGGGAATTGAGGTACGAGCAGTACTTC. Encoded protein: CSVLGAGGELRYEQYF.

The gene calls are TRBV19 and TRBJ2-7; 8 bases are a match to TRBD2. This CDR3 has 16 residues. V trimming: 3 bases; J trimming: 0 bases; junction bases outside the gene matches: 7. Germline CDR1 LNHDA, CDR2 SQIVND (reference sequence). The CDR3 region is CASSILAGPHSYEQYF. The CDR3 bases are TGTGCCAGTAGTATCCTAGCGGGTCCCCACTCCTACGAGCAGTACTTC. Using reference TRBV19 and TRBJ2-7 for the parts outside the CDR3, the full variable domain is DGGITQSPKYLFRKEGQNVTLSCEQNLNHDAMYWYRQDPGQGLRLIYYSQIVNDFQKGDIAEGYSVSREKKESFPLTVTSAQKNPTAFYLCASSILAGPHSYEQYFGPGTRLTVT.

This chain connects TRBV7-2 to TRBJ1-3; maybe TRBD1 (5 bases). Trimming stripped 2 bases from V and 3 bases from J, with 11 bases between. The CDR3 has 15 residues. The germline V gene encodes CDR1 SGHTA and CDR2 FQGNSA. CDR3 nucleotides: TGTGCCAGCAGCTTAAATGCGGGGGTTGGAAACACCATATATTTT. This encodes CASSLNAGVGNTIYF.

CDR3 in DNA: TGTGCCTGGACCGTGGGACAGGGGAGCCGGGCTTTCTTT. Amino acid sequence: CAWTVGQGSRAFF. This chain joins TRBV30 and TRBJ1-1; 10 nucleotides match TRBD1. The V gene's germline CDR1 is GTSNPN and CDR2 SVGIG (reference sequence). V was clipped by 4 bases and J by 11 bases; unmatched bases: 10. The CDR3 length is 13 residues.

This chain connects TRBV19 to TRBJ1-4; the match to TRBD1 covers 9 bases. The CDR3 runs to 15 residues. J gave up 7 bases and V 5 bases, and 8 bases lay outside the gene matches. Germline CDR1 LNHDA, CDR2 SQIVND (reference sequence). This CDR3 reads CASSPGQGEGEKLFF. DNA of the CDR3: TGTGCCAGTAGTCCGGGACAGGGTGAGGGTGAAAAACTGTTTTTT. Full variable domain (remainder filled in from reference TRBV19 and TRBJ1-4): DGGITQSPKYLFRKEGQNVTLSCEQNLNHDAMYWYRQDPGQGLRLIYYSQIVNDFQKGDIAEGYSVSREKKESFPLTVTSAQKNPTAFYLCASSPGQGEGEKLFFGSGTQLSVL.

The chain links TRBV5-1 to TRBJ2-7; TRBD1 matches 7 bases. The CDR3 is made up of 15 amino acids. Germline CDR1 reads SGHRS; CDR2 reads YFSETQ. After removal of 4 bases from V and 7 bases from J, the junction contained 14 bases not matched to a gene. The CDR3 region has the DNA TGCGCCAGCAGCACGGGACAGCCGCCCCTGAGTGAGCAGTACTTC. Its translation is CASSTGQPPLSEQYF.

The chain couples TRBV10-2 to TRBJ1-5, with D hard to call. Germline CDR1 reads WSHSY; CDR2 reads SAAADI. This CDR3 has 13 amino acids. Deletions cut 0 bases from V and 8 bases from J, with 8 bases between. In DNA, the CDR3 is TGCGCCAGCAGTGAGTCCGGTGGTAAGCCCCAGCATTTT. This gives the protein CASSESGGKPQHF.

V is TRBV5-1 and J is TRBJ2-6; D not resolved. CDR1 SGHRS and CDR2 YFSETQ come from the germline V gene. Trimming cost V 2 bases and J 0 bases, with 6 bases left between them. The CDR3 contains 15 residues. The CDR3 loop reads CASSFTSSGANVLTF. The CDR3 bases are TGCGCCAGCAGCTTTACTTCCTCTGGGGCCAACGTCCTGACTTTC.

This chain uses TRBV7-3 with TRBJ1-1; no firm D call. The germline gives CDR1 SGHTA, CDR2 FQGTGA. There are 16 residues in the CDR3. The ends were cut back, 5 bases at V and 0 bases at J, with 16 bases in the middle. This chain's CDR3 is CASSENPRVLNTEAFF. DNA of the CDR3: TGTGCCAGCAGCGAAAATCCCCGGGTCCTGAACACTGAAGCTTTCTTT.

The CDR3 here is CASSYLASNQPQHF. Written as DNA, the CDR3 is TGTGCCAGCAGTTATCTGGCTAGCAATCAGCCCCAGCATTTT. The chain is built from TRBV6-2 or TRBV6-3 and TRBJ1-5; D unclear. The germline CDR1 and CDR2 sequences are MNHEY and SVGEGT. Deletions cut 3 bases from V and 0 bases from J, with 6 bases between. The CDR3 runs to 14 residues.

The chain is built from TRBV18 and TRBJ2-5; tentatively, D is TRBD2 (5 bases). This CDR3 is 13 amino acids long. Germline CDR1 KGHSH, CDR2 LQKENI. V shed 4 bases and J shed 7 bases, with 13 bases lying between them. CDR3 in DNA: TGTGCCAGCTCACTATCCGACGAGGGGACCCAGTACTTC. This gives the protein CASSLSDEGTQYF.